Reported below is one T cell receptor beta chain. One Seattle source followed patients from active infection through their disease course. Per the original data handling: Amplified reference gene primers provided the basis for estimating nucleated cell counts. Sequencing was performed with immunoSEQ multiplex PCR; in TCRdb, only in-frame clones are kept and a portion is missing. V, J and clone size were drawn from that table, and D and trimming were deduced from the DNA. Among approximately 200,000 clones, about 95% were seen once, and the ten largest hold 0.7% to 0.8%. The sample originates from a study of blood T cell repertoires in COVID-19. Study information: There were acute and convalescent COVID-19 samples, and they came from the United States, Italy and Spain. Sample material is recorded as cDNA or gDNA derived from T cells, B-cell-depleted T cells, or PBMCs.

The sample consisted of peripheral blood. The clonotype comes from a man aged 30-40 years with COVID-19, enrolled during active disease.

CDR3 DNA sequence: TGTGCCAGCAGCTTGTTGGGAGGACAGGGGTATCATCAGCCCCAGCATTTT. Translated, it gives CASSLLGGQGYHQPQHF. V usage is TRBV5-6 and J usage is TRBJ1-5; 9 bases align to TRBD1. The junction had 10 bases not matched to a gene; V was cut back by 1 base and J by 5 bases. Germline V lookup: CDR1 SGHDT, CDR2 YYEEEE. The CDR3 runs to 17 residues.